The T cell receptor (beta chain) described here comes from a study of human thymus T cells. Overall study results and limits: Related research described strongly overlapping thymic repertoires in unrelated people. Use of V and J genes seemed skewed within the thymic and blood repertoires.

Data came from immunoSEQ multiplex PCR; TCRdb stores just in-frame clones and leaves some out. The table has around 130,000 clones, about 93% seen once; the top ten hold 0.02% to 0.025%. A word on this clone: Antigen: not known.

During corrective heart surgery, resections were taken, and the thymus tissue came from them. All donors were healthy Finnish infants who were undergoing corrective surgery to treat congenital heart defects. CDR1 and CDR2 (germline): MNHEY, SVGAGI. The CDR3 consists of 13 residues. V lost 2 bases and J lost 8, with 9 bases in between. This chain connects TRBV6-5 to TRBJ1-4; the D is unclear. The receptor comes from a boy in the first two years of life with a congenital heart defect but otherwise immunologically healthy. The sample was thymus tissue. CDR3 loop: CASSYHPREKLFF. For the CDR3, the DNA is TGTGCCAGCAGTTACCATCCCCGCGAAAAACTGTTTTTT.